This TCR beta chain came from a study of regulatory T cells in long-lasting Graves disease. The germline V gene has CDR1 SGHTA and CDR2 FQGTGA. The CDR3 loop spans 15 amino acids. V lost 2 bases to trimming and J lost 3 bases, with 13 bases between them. In this sample, this clonotype turned up a few times. What it recognizes is unknown. Overall study findings and caveats: There was favoring of TRBV28, TRBJ1-2 and TRBJ2-5 in persistent disease.

Time point specified: persistent/refractory GD, antithyroid drugs over 5 years with positive TRAb. After RNA was extracted from PBMCs, the TCR library was made from it. Combining iRepertoire HTBI primers with Arm-PCR of CDR3 regions, the authors built TCR beta libraries. Per the original methods: Samples jointly harbored roughly 60 TRBV and 14 TRBJ segments. TCRdb independently ran MiXCR on the multiplex PCR reads; one entry per CDR3 protein. None of the V and J calls come from the authors' own analysis; TCRdb made them. The repertoire holds fewer than 450,000 distinct CDR3 sequences, with around 24% as singletons.

The chain couples TRBV7-3 to TRBJ2-5; the D gene is possibly TRBD2 (7 bases). Material: peripheral blood mononuclear cells (PBMCs), obtained when the disease was refractory, from a patient treated with antithyroid drugs. The clonotype originates from a female donor with Graves disease. The DNA for the CDR3 is TGTGCCAGCAGCTTAGGAGGGGGGGAGGAAGAGACCCAGTACTTC. Translated: CASSLGGGEEETQYF.